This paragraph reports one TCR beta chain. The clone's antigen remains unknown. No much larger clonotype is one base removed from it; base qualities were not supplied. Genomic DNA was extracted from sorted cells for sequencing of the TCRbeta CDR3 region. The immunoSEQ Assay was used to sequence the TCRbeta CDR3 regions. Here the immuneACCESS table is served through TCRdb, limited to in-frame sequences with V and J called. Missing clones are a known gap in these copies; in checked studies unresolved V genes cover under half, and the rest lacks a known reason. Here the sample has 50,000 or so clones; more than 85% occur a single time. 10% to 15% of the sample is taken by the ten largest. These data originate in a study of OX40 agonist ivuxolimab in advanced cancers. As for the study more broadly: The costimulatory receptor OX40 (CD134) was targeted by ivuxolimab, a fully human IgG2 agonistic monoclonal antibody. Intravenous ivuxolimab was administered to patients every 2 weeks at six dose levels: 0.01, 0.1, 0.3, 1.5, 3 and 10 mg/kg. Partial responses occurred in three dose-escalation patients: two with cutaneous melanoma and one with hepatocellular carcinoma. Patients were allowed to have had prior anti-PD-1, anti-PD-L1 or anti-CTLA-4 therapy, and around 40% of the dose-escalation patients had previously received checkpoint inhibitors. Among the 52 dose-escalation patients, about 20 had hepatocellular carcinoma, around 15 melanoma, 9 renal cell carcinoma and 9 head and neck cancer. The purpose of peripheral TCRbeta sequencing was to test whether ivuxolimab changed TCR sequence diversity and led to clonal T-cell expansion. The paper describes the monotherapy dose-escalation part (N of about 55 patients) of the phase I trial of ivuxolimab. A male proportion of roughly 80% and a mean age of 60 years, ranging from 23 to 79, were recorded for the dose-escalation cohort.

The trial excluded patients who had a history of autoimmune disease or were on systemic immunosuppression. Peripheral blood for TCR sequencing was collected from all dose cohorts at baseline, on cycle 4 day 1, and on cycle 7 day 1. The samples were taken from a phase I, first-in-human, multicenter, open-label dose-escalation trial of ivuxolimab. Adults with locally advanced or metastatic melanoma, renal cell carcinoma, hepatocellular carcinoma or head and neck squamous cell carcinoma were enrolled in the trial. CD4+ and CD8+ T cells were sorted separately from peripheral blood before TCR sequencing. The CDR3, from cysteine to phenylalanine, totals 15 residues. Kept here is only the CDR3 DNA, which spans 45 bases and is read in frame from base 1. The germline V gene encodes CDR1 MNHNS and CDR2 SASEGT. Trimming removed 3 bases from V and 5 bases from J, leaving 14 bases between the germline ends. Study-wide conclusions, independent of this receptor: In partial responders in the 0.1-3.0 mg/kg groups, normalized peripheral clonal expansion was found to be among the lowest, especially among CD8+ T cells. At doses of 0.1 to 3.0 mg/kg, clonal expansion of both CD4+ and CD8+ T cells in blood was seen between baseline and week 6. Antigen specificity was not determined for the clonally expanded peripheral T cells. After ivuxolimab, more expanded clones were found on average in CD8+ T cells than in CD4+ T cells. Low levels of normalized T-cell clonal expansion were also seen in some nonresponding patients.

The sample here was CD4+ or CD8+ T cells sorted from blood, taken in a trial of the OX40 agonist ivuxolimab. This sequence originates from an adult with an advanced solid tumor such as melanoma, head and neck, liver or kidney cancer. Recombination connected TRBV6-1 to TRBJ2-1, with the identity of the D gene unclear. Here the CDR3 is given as CASSEDRARDNEQFF. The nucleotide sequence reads TGTGCCAGCAGTGAGGACCGCGCAAGGGACAATGAGCAGTTCTTC.